This entry describes one T cell receptor beta chain. What it recognizes is unknown. This sample was taken from a study of cytomegalovirus exposure and HLA in healthy donors. Study at large: Earlier, fewer than 130 million unique TCR beta sequences were recovered from roughly 180 million T cells by an analysis. Study-wide results and caveats: Listed as cytomegalovirus-associated were 164 TCR beta chains. The dataset shows that most TCR sequences were rare, while some public TCRs occurred in many donors. In most subjects, TCR beta sequences reportedly gave accurate predictions of HLA-A and HLA-B alleles.

This CDR3 is 16 amino acids long. Germline CDR1 is SGHDT and CDR2 is YYEEEE. V lost 0 bases, J lost 2 bases, and 6 bases stayed unmatched. PCR used 60 Vbeta primers and 13 Jbeta primers. Method: immunoSEQ multiplex PCR; TCRdb's copy keeps in-frame clones and lacks some. The repertoire holds about 140,000 clones, with around 75% as singletons. V and J are TRBV5-6 and TRBJ2-3; 7 bases are a match to TRBD1. Sequencing was done on a sample of PBMCs. The clonotype originates from a female donor in good health and CMV-seronegative. The CDR3 here is CASSLDRGWSTDTQYF. The CDR3 nucleotides are TGTGCCAGCAGCTTGGACAGGGGTTGGTCCACAGATACGCAGTATTTT.